The 15 T cell receptor beta chains below come from one sample, sequenced in a study of blood T cell repertoires in COVID-19. Assay: immunoSEQ multiplex PCR; the TCRdb copy retains only in-frame clones and omits some. The sample gives 130,000 or so clones, roughly three quarters of which show up once; around 1.8% is in the top ten. The sequenced sample consisted of peripheral blood. The receptors come from a woman aged 70-85 years with acute or convalescent COVID-19.

J is TRBJ2-5 and V is TRBV5-1; a weak D match, TRBD1 (5 bases). Germline V gives CDR1 SGHRS, CDR2 YFSETQ. The CDR3 is made up of 15 amino acids. Trimming pared 0 bases from V and 3 bases from J, leaving 12 bases between. The CDR3 loop is CASSLGQGVKETQYF. Here the CDR3 DNA reads TGCGCCAGCAGCTTGGGGCAGGGTGTGAAAGAGACCCAGTACTTC.

The chain links TRBV4-1 to TRBJ1-2, with TRBD1 as a possible D gene (5 bases). CDR3 length: 15 amino acids. The V gene lost 4 bases and the J gene lost 4 bases, with 16 bases spanning the gap. Looked up from germline, CDR1 is MGHRA and CDR2 is YSYEKL. CDR3 sequence (DNA): TGCGCCAGCAGCCCCCCGCGGGGGGTATTCTATGGCTACACCTTC. It specifies CASSPPRGVFYGYTF.

The chain joins TRBV11-2 to TRBJ1-1; D call uncertain. Germline V lookup: CDR1 SGHAT, CDR2 FQNNGV. The CDR3 is 11 amino acids. Trimming removed 8 bases from V and 6 bases from J, with 10 bases in between. CDR3 DNA sequence: TGTGCCAGCTCCAGGTCGGCTGAAGCTTTCTTT. Its protein is CASSRSAEAFF.

The CDR3 reads CASSQVRYNEQFF. The CDR3 DNA sequence: TGCGCCAGCAGCCAAGTACGGTACAATGAGCAGTTCTTC. The V gene is TRBV4-1, the J gene TRBJ2-1, with D unresolved. This CDR3 is 13 amino acids long. CDR1 and CDR2 from the germline V gene are MGHRA and YSYEKL. Between the trimmed V and J ends, which lost 1 base and 4 bases, there was a span of 5 bases.

This clone appeared once. This chain connects TRBV28 to TRBJ1-2, with a possible D match to TRBD1 (5 bases). Trimming pared 5 bases from V and 2 bases from J, leaving 18 bases between. From germline, CDR1 is MDHEN and CDR2 SYDVKM. The CDR3 has 16 residues. CDR3 loop: CASSRRGGRTNYGYTF. CDR3 DNA: TGTGCCAGCAGTCGGCGAGGTGGGAGGACAAACTATGGCTACACCTTC.

V usage is TRBV14 and J usage is TRBJ2-7, with D unresolved. Germline V gives CDR1 SGHDN, CDR2 FVKESK. The CDR3 is 12 residues long. V was clipped by 9 bases and J by 0 bases, with 9 bases between them. DNA for the CDR3: TGTGCCAGAGACTCTAGCTCCTACGAGCAGTACTTC. Amino acids: CARDSSSYEQYF.

The genes are TRBV28 and TRBJ2-1, with 10 bases aligning to TRBD2. The CDR3 extends over 16 amino acids. The ends lost 5 bases at V and 4 bases at J; junction bases unmatched: 8. Per germline, CDR1 MDHEN and CDR2 SYDVKM. The CDR3 DNA reads as TGTGCCAGCAGTCCCCCGGCTAGCGGGGGATACAATGAGCAGTTCTTC. Translated: CASSPPASGGYNEQFF.

V and J are TRBV9 and TRBJ2-5; TRBD2 agrees at 11 bases. The V gene's germline CDR1 is SGDLS and CDR2 YYNGEE. The CDR3 contains 17 residues. Trimming at V came to 0 bases and at J to 5 bases, leaving 9 bases not matched to a gene. CDR3 nucleotides: TGTGCCAGCAGCGTAGGCGTTGAGACTAGCGGGGCGGAGACCCAGTACTTC. Its translation is CASSVGVETSGAETQYF.

The sample holds one count of this clone. V gene TRBV28 combines with J gene TRBJ2-7; 11 bases map to TRBD1. V dropped 5 bases and J dropped 2; count of bases not matched to a gene: 8. Germline-derived CDR1 and CDR2 are MDHEN and SYDVKM. The CDR3 has 16 amino acids. CDR3 region: CASSGSGTGGAYEQYF. The CDR3 DNA sequence: TGTGCCAGCAGTGGCTCCGGGACAGGGGGGGCCTACGAGCAGTACTTC.

This chain joins TRBV10-3 and TRBJ1-5; D is unresolved. Trimming took 10 bases from V and 0 from J, leaving 13 bases between them. The CDR3 contains 14 residues. Per the germline V gene, CDR1 is ENHRY and CDR2 is SYGVKD. CDR3 sequence (DNA): TGTGCCACCAGAGCCCGGGATAGCAATCAGCCCCAGCATTTT. Translating gives CATRARDSNQPQHF.

This clone was counted a few times. The V gene is TRBV19, the J gene TRBJ2-7; possibly TRBD1 for D (5 bases). Germline-derived CDR1 and CDR2 are LNHDA and SQIVND (reference sequence). The V end lost 2 bases, the J end lost 2 bases, and 7 bases lay between the germline ends. The CDR3 has 13 amino acids. The CDR3 DNA follows: TGTGCCAGTAGTATAACAGGAGCCTACGAGCAGTACTTC. Translating gives CASSITGAYEQYF. The full variable domain, its missing parts supplied by reference TRBV19 and TRBJ2-7, is DGGITQSPKYLFRKEGQNVTLSCEQNLNHDAMYWYRQDPGQGLRLIYYSQIVNDFQKGDIAEGYSVSREKKESFPLTVTSAQKNPTAFYLCASSITGAYEQYFGPGTRLTVT.

The chain links TRBV27 to TRBJ1-5; D might be TRBD1 (5 bases). Trimming pared 2 bases from V and 4 bases from J, leaving 12 bases between. CDR3 length: 15 residues. Germline V gene data show CDR1 as MNHEY and CDR2 as SMNVEV (reference sequence). CDR3 DNA sequence: TGTGCCAGCAGTTTAGACCGACAGTTAAATCAGCCCCAGCATTTT. This gives the protein CASSLDRQLNQPQHF.

V is TRBV10-1 and J is TRBJ2-2, with a tentative D call TRBD2 (5 bases). The germline V gene encodes CDR1 WNHNN and CDR2 SYGVQD (reference sequence). The CDR3 is made up of 14 amino acids. V shed 4 bases and J shed 7 bases, with 13 bases lying between them. The CDR3 region has the DNA TGCGCCAGCAGTGCTTCCGACGGAGGCGGGGAGCTGTTTTTT. It translates to CASSASDGGGELFF.

The DNA of the CDR3 is TGTGCCTGGAGTCGTACAGGGGGGACTGGGGCCAACGTCCTGACTTTC. It encodes CAWSRTGGTGANVLTF. V usage is TRBV30 and J usage is TRBJ2-6; TRBD1 agrees at 8 bases. The CDR3 has 16 amino acids. CDR1 GTSNPN and CDR2 SVGIG come from the germline V gene (reference sequence). J was trimmed by 2 bases and V by 2 bases; bases with no gene match: 5. The variable domain in full, completed from reference TRBV30 and TRBJ2-6, reads SQTIHQWPATLVQPVGSPLSLECTVEGTSNPNLYWYRQAAGRGLQLLFYSVGIGQISSEVPQNLSASRPQDRQFILSSKKLLLSDSGFYLCAWSRTGGTGANVLTFGAGSRLTVL.

The chain recombines TRBV9 with TRBJ1-1; D gene uncertain. This CDR3 spans 15 amino acids. The V and J ends lost 0 bases and 0 bases respectively, with 9 bases between them. Germline V gene sequence: CDR1 SGDLS, CDR2 YYNGEE. CDR3 loop: CASSVGSLMNTEAFF. The CDR3 nucleotides read TGTGCCAGCAGCGTAGGGTCACTCATGAACACTGAAGCTTTCTTT.